Sequencing of this TCR beta chain was carried out in a study of OX40 agonist ivuxolimab in advanced cancers. The length of the CDR3 is 16 residues. Germline V CDR1 and CDR2: ENHRY, SYGVKD. V dropped 3 bases and J dropped 8 bases, with 19 bases sitting between them. The assay was immunoSEQ multiplex PCR, and TCRdb's table has in-frame clones only and misses some. The data show just under 95,000 clones, around 90% seen once. The rearrangement links TRBV10-3 to TRBJ2-2; D tentatively reads TRBD1 or TRBD2 (7 bases each). The receptor comes from an adult with an advanced solid tumor such as melanoma, head and neck, liver or kidney cancer. The sample here was CD4+ or CD8+ T cells sorted from blood, taken in a trial of the OX40 agonist ivuxolimab. CDR3: CAISDTGRGQQGELFF. The CDR3 DNA sequence: TGTGCCATCAGTGACACGGGGAGGGGGCAACAGGGGGAGCTGTTTTTT.